The following is a T cell receptor (beta chain) sequence with its context. This sample was included in a study of blood T cell repertoires in COVID-19. Study-level background: The analysed material was cDNA or gDNA that came from T cells, B-cell-depleted T cells, or PBMCs.

Looked up from germline, CDR1 is MNHEY and CDR2 is SMNVEV (reference sequence). The CDR3 loop spans 16 amino acids. After removal of 4 bases from V and 7 bases from J, the junction contained 11 bases not matched to a gene. Some clones are missing from TCRdb's copy, which holds only in-frame ones; the method was immunoSEQ multiplex PCR. The data show fewer than 140,000 clones, about three quarters seen once. This chain links TRBV27 with TRBJ2-1; 9 bases line up with TRBD2. Input material: peripheral blood. The receptor was isolated from a man older than 75 with COVID-19, enrolled during active disease. The CDR3 here is CASSSQGSGRRNEQFF. For the CDR3, the DNA is TGTGCCAGCAGTTCCCAAGGGAGCGGGAGGAGGAATGAGCAGTTCTTC.